Following are 10 T cell receptor beta chains from one sample sequenced in a study of identical twins. TCRdb reanalysed the 5' RACE reads using MiXCR and keeps one entry per CDR3 protein. The top ten hold 4% to 5.5% of the sample, which has 600,000 to 800,000 distinct CDR3 sequences, around 21% seen once. The same specimen was also included in a second study, on T cells expressing NK-cell markers.

The specimen sequenced was PBMCs. The origin of the receptors is a woman aged 18-35 years in good health.

This clonotype turned up a few times. This sequence joins TRBV12-3 or TRBV12-4 and TRBJ2-2; 9 bases agree with TRBD1. Trimming cost V 2 bases and J 4 bases; bases outside gene matches: 2. This CDR3 contains 15 residues. CDR3 bases: TGTGCCAGCAGTTTAACAGGGGGCTTCACCGGGGAGCTGTTTTTT. Amino acid sequence: CASSLTGGFTGELFF.

This clonotype was picked up many times. V is TRBV20-1 and J is TRBJ1-5; D gene ambiguous. CDR3 size: 12 residues. The ends were cut back, 7 bases at V and 2 bases at J, with 9 bases in the middle. Germline values: CDR1 DFQATT, CDR2 SNEGSKA (reference sequence). The CDR3 bases are TGCAGTGTAGTATCAGGCAATCAGCCCCAGCATTTT. Amino acid sequence: CSVVSGNQPQHF.

This clonotype was found once. The CDR3 nucleotides are TGTGCCAGCAGCTTAGACTTGCGTTACACTGAAGCTTTCTTT. This sequence encodes CASSLDLRYTEAFF. The chain employs TRBV7-9 and TRBJ1-1; D gene uncertain. CDR1 is SEHNR, CDR2 FQNEAQ, per germline (reference sequence). V lost 1 base, J lost 3 bases, and 9 bases lay in between. There are 14 residues in the CDR3.

This clonotype was seen many times. V is TRBV10-3 and J is TRBJ2-1; the D is unclear. The CDR3 consists of 11 residues. V was pared by 8 bases and J by 8 bases, with 10 bases between. CDR1 and CDR2 (germline): ENHRY, SYGVKD. CDR3 sequence (DNA): TGTGCCATCGCTGGTGGCGATGAGCAGTTCTTC. It encodes CAIAGGDEQFF.

The V gene is TRBV6-2 or TRBV6-3, the J gene TRBJ2-3; the D is unclear. The CDR3 loop spans 11 amino acids. CDR1 and CDR2 (germline): MNHEY, SVGEGT. With 7 bases removed from V and 4 bases from J, the gap between germline ends came to 6 bases. The CDR3 reads CASTSADTQYF. CDR3 DNA sequence: TGTGCCAGCACTTCGGCAGATACGCAGTATTTT.

This clonotype was detected a few times. The rearrangement joins TRBV10-2 to TRBJ2-2; 14 bases line up with TRBD2. V was pared by 6 bases and J by 7 bases, with 19 bases of the junction left unmatched. Per germline, CDR1 WSHSY and CDR2 SAAADI. The CDR3 runs to 20 residues. This CDR3 is CASRGFLPTSGRARGGELFF. DNA for the CDR3: TGCGCCAGCAGAGGGTTTCTGCCGACTAGCGGGAGGGCGCGCGGCGGGGAGCTGTTTTTT.

The rearrangement links TRBV12-3 or TRBV12-4 to TRBJ1-2; D gene uncertain. The CDR3 is made up of 13 amino acids. Between the trimmed V and J ends, which lost 5 bases and 7 bases, there was a span of 14 bases. CDR3 nucleotides: TGTGCCAGCAGTCCCTCGGAGGAGGGTGGCTACACCTTC. This encodes CASSPSEEGGYTF.

This chain connects TRBV6-5 to TRBJ2-7; no clear D. Trimming shortened V by 2 bases and J by 2 bases, and 10 bases separated the two germline ends. The CDR3 loop spans 14 amino acids. Germline V gives CDR1 MNHEY, CDR2 SVGAGI. CDR3 nucleotides: TGTGCCAGCAGTTACCCGAAGGGTACCTACGAGCAGTACTTC. It specifies CASSYPKGTYEQYF.

This clonotype has a handful of counts. The rearrangement links TRBV20-1 to TRBJ1-4, with no clear D. CDR1 is DFQATT and CDR2 is SNEGSKA in the germline V gene (reference sequence). The CDR3 extends over 15 amino acids. V was shortened by 0 bases and J by 6 bases, with 14 bases between the two germline ends. Written as DNA, the CDR3 is TGCAGTGCTAGAGATCCTGGAGGGAGCGATGAAAAACTGTTTTTT. Translated: CSARDPGGSDEKLFF.

This clonotype was counted many times. The chain employs TRBV20-1 and TRBJ2-5; 13 positions match TRBD2. Per the germline V gene, CDR1 is DFQATT and CDR2 is SNEGSKA (reference sequence). J gave up 4 bases and V 2 bases, and 13 bases lay outside the gene matches. CDR3 size: 18 residues. This chain's CDR3 is CSARQSRTSGRIRETQYF. Written as DNA, the CDR3 is TGCAGTGCTAGACAATCACGGACTAGCGGGAGAATCCGAGAGACCCAGTACTTC.